This entry lists 17 T cell receptor beta chains sequenced from one sample in a study of regulatory T cells in long-lasting Graves disease. Time point reported: newly diagnosed GD, antithyroid drugs for less than 3 months. From PBMCs, RNA was extracted and then used to make the TCR library. Library construction for TCR beta used iRepertoire HTBI primers and Arm-PCR of CDR3 regions. TCRdb used MiXCR to reprocess the multiplex PCR reads, holding one entry per CDR3 protein. Here the sample spans 510,000 or so distinct CDR3 sequences, 9.5% to 15% being singletons. The data also belong to a second study, concerning T cells in Graves' hyperthyroidism and ophthalmopathy.

The sample was peripheral blood mononuclear cells (PBMCs), taken at new diagnosis, from a patient treated with antithyroid drugs. All receptors derive from a woman in her thirties with Graves disease.

The CDR3 loop reads CASSLSDLAGGPLIRNEQFF. The CDR3 nucleotides read TGTGCCAGCAGCTTATCGGATCTAGCGGGAGGGCCCTTGATAAGGAATGAGCAGTTCTTC. The chain is built from TRBV7-9 and TRBJ2-1; 12 nucleotides match TRBD2. Trimming removed 2 bases from V and 7 bases from J; junction bases left unmatched: 18. The CDR3 has 20 residues. CDR1 is SEHNR, CDR2 FQNEAQ, per germline (reference sequence). The entire variable domain, with the rest obtained from reference TRBV7-9 and TRBJ2-1, is as follows: DTGVSQNPRHKITKRGQNVTFRCDPISEHNRLYWYRQTLGQGPEFLTYFQNEAQLEKSRLLSDRFSAERPKGSFSTLEIQRTEQGDSAMYLCASSLSDLAGGPLIRNEQFFGPGTRLTVL.

This clonotype was seen repeatedly, ten times or more. At one of its ends the junction is not consistent with the germline gene, which may arise from a read error. This sequence joins TRBV2 and TRBJ1-5, with TRBD1 matching over 11 bases. The CDR3 loop spans 15 amino acids. Germline loops: CDR1 SNHLY, CDR2 FYNNEI. The CDR3 DNA reads TGTGCCGGCAGTGGCCGGACAGGGGGCGATCAGCCCCAGCATTTT. Its protein is CAGSGRTGGDQPQHF.

To note about this clonotype: This may come from a read error, since a much larger clone is one base off. Here the CDR3 omits its conserved ending phenylalanine or tryptophan, so a read error is the likely source. The genes are TRBV11-1 and TRBJ2-7, with no clear D. This CDR3 comprises 15 residues. V was cut by 5 bases and J by 3 bases, with 17 bases left in between. The germline CDR1 and CDR2 sequences are SGHAT and FQDESV (reference sequence). CDR3 coding DNA: TGTGCCAGCAGCACTCACGGACGGCCGATCTACGAGCAGTACTCC. Amino acids: CASSTHGRPIYEQYS.

This clonotype was seen many times. The genes are TRBV11-3 and TRBJ2-7, with 11 bases that match TRBD1. V trimming: 5 bases; J trimming: 4 bases; junction bases outside the gene matches: 4. In germline, CDR1 is SGHNT, CDR2 YENEEA. The CDR3 contains 14 residues. CDR3 DNA sequence: TGTGCCAGCAGCCGGGACAGGGGGTCTTACGAGCAGTACTTC. Its translation is CASSRDRGSYEQYF.

A few counts support this clonotype. A read error may explain this, as a much larger clone is one base away. V is TRBV28 and J is TRBJ2-7, with 9 nucleotides matching TRBD1. Germline CDR1 and CDR2: MDHEN and SYDVKM. The CDR3 contains 14 residues. The CDR3 DNA sequence: TGTGCCAACAGTGGGACAGGGTCGTCCTACGAGCAGTACTTC. It is translated as CANSGTGSSYEQYF.

This clonotype was picked up many times. This chain joins TRBV6-1 and TRBJ2-3; no clear D. Germline lookup yields CDR1 MNHNS and CDR2 SASEGT. V lost 8 bases, J lost 2 bases, and 8 bases lay in between. The CDR3 sequence is 12 residues long. The CDR3: CASQDPTDTQYF. The CDR3, as DNA: TGTGCCAGCCAGGACCCCACAGATACGCAGTATTTT.

This clonotype was seen more than once but under ten times. The chain has TRBV27 and TRBJ1-4, with D possibly matching TRBD1 (5 bases). The CDR3 spans 13 residues. Trimming stripped 0 bases from V and 15 bases from J, with 14 bases between. Germline loops: CDR1 MNHEY, CDR2 SMNVEV (reference sequence). In nucleotides, the CDR3 is TGTGCCAGCAGTTTATCGTCCCCAGGGATGATGTTTTTT. This translates into CASSLSSPGMMFF.

This chain joins TRBV12-3 or TRBV12-4 and TRBJ2-3; no reliable D call. The CDR3 is 13 amino acids. V was clipped by 3 bases and J by 5 bases, with 9 bases between them. In DNA, the CDR3 is TGTGCCAGCAGTTTCCCCCCGGTAGATACGCAGTATTTT. Translation gives CASSFPPVDTQYF.

The rearrangement joins TRBV6-2 or TRBV6-3 to TRBJ2-5; D ambiguous. This CDR3 is 12 amino acids long. Germline V gene lookup returns CDR1 MNHEY and CDR2 SVGEGT. V was clipped by 1 base and J by 5 bases, with 5 bases between them. As DNA, the CDR3 is TGTGCCAGCAGTTACTTCGTGGAGACCCAGTACTTC. Amino acids: CASSYFVETQYF.

The rearrangement uses TRBV13 and TRBJ1-1; a possible D gene is TRBD1 (5 bases). CDR3 length equals 14 residues. Germline-derived CDR1 and CDR2 are PRHDT and FYEKMQ (reference sequence). V shed 6 bases and J shed 1 base, with 12 bases lying between them. The CDR3 loop is CASRSTETNTEAFF. The CDR3 DNA sequence: TGTGCCAGCAGATCGACAGAAACGAACACTGAAGCTTTCTTT.

The V call is TRBV10-3, the J call TRBJ1-5, with no clear D. Trimming took 3 bases from V and 7 from J, leaving 7 bases between them. The CDR3 runs 12 residues. Germline assignment: CDR1 ENHRY and CDR2 SYGVKD. The CDR3 protein is CAISDRQQPQHF. DNA for the CDR3: TGTGCCATCAGTGATAGGCAGCAGCCCCAGCATTTT.

As to this clonotype: A much more abundant neighbour one base away suggests this may be a read error. The gene calls are TRBV10-3 and TRBJ2-2, with D perhaps TRBD2 (5 bases). This CDR3 has 13 amino acids. Germline CDR1 ENHRY, CDR2 SYGVKD. The CDR3 DNA sequence: TGTGCCATCAGTGAGAGGAACACCGGGGAGCCGTTTTTT. Translated: CAISERNTGEPFF.

This clonotype has only a few counts. The rearrangement joins TRBV30 to TRBJ1-1; D is unresolved. Per germline, CDR1 GTSNPN and CDR2 SVGIG (reference sequence). V was shortened by 2 bases and J by 0 bases, with 13 bases between the two germline ends. This CDR3 has 15 amino acids. The CDR3 region is CAWSKGSSVNTEAFF. The CDR3 region has the DNA TGTGCCTGGAGTAAGGGCAGTTCTGTGAACACTGAAGCTTTCTTT.

The gene calls are TRBV11-2 and TRBJ2-2; perhaps TRBD2 as D (6 bases). The CDR3 covers 17 residues. Looked up from germline, CDR1 is SGHAT and CDR2 is FQNNGV. Trimming stripped 1 base from V and 1 base from J, with 13 bases between. Here the CDR3 DNA reads TGTGCCAGCAGCTTAGGACGGGGGAGGTTGAACACCGGGGAGCTGTTTTTT. The encoded protein is CASSLGRGRLNTGELFF.

V is TRBV6-5 and J is TRBJ2-4; tentative D call: TRBD2 (6 bases). Between the trimmed V and J ends, which lost 0 bases and 0 bases, there was a span of 6 bases. The CDR3 is 15 residues long. Germline CDR1 reads MNHEY; CDR2 reads SVGAGI. The CDR3 loop reads CASSYSGGAKNIQYF. The CDR3 region has the DNA TGTGCCAGCAGTTACTCGGGGGGAGCCAAAAACATTCAGTACTTC.

This clonotype has ten or more counts. The genes are TRBV5-1 and TRBJ2-6; weak D call: TRBD2 (5 bases). This CDR3 comprises 16 residues. The V and J ends lost 0 bases and 0 bases respectively, with 7 bases between them. From germline, CDR1 is SGHRS and CDR2 YFSETQ. The chain's CDR3 is CASSLEGGSGANVLTF. The CDR3 nucleotides read TGCGCCAGCAGCTTGGAAGGAGGCTCTGGGGCCAACGTCCTGACTTTC. Filled out from reference TRBV5-1 and TRBJ2-6, the complete variable domain reads KAGVTQTPRYLIKTRGQQVTLSCSPISGHRSVSWYQQTPGQGLQFLFEYFSETQRNKGNFPGRFSGRQFSNSRSEMNVSTLELGDSALYLCASSLEGGSGANVLTFGAGSRLTVL.

The rearrangement links TRBV7-8 to TRBJ1-5; maybe TRBD1 (5 bases). CDR3 length: 17 residues. Trimming took off 5 bases at V and 6 bases at J, with 23 bases between the two ends. The germline gives CDR1 SGHVS, CDR2 FQNEAQ. The chain's CDR3 is CASSPGSDIHGGQPQHF. CDR3 DNA: TGTGCCAGCAGCCCAGGATCGGACATCCACGGCGGTCAGCCCCAGCATTTT.